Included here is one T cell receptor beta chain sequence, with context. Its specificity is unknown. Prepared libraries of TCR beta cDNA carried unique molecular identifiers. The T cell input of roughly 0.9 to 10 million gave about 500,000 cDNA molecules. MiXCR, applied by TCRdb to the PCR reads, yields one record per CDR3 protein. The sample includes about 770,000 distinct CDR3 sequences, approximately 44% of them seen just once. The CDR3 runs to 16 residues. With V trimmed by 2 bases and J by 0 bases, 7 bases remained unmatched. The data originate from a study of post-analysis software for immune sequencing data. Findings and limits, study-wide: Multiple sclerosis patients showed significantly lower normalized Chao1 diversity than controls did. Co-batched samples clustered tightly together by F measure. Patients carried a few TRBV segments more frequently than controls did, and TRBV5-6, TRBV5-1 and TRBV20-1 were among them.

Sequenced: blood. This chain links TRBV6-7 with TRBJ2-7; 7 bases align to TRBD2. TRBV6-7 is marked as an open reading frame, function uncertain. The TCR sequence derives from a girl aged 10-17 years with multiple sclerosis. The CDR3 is CASSYGAGEDSYEQYF. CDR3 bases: TGTGCCAGCAGTTACGGGGCGGGAGAGGACTCCTACGAGCAGTACTTC.